The 19 T cell receptor beta chains below were found in one sample sequenced in a study of beta chain features in type 1 diabetes. The sequenced template was cDNA made from the entire isolated RNA. Only in-frame clones appear in the TCRdb table, and some are missing; sequencing was by immunoSEQ multiplex PCR. The repertoire has around 140,000 clones, approximately 9.8% of them found once; the top ten carry 0.55% to 0.75%. Sequencing input: central memory CD4+ T cells from blood. Receptor source: a woman aged 40 to 49 in good health.

This clone showed up just a few times. V usage is TRBV10-3 and J usage is TRBJ2-5, with 12 bases aligning to TRBD2. With 0 bases clipped from V and 5 bases from J, the junction kept 1 base outside the gene matches. CDR3 length equals 15 residues. The V gene's germline CDR1 is ENHRY and CDR2 SYGVKD. Here the CDR3 DNA reads TGTGCCATCAGTGAGTCGACTAGCGGGGGCGAGACCCAGTACTTC. Its translation is CAISESTSGGETQYF.

This clone has only a few counts. The chain employs TRBV28 and TRBJ1-5; D may be TRBD1 (6 bases). Trimming cost V 4 bases and J 3 bases, with 10 bases left between them. CDR1 is MDHEN, CDR2 SYDVKM, per germline. This CDR3 region has 14 residues. The CDR3 region has the DNA TGTGCCAGCAGTTCGGGGGGCAACAATCAGCCCCAGCATTTT. It codes for CASSSGGNNQPQHF. The complete variable domain, with remaining parts taken from reference TRBV28 and TRBJ1-5, reads DVKVTQSSRYLVKRTGEKVFLECVQDMDHENMFWYRQDPGLGLRLIYFSYDVKMKEKGDIPEGYSVSREKKERFSLILESASTNQTSMYLCASSSGGNNQPQHFGDGTRLSIL.

This clone appeared many times. The rearrangement joins TRBV10-3 to TRBJ2-7, with 9 bases aligning to TRBD1. Germline trimming cut 4 bases from V and 2 bases from J; bases unmatched to any gene: 0. Germline CDR1 and CDR2: ENHRY and SYGVKD. The CDR3 consists of 13 residues. CDR3 in amino acids: CAISGTGAYEQYF. CDR3 coding DNA: TGTGCCATCAGTGGGACAGGGGCCTACGAGCAGTACTTC.

This clone has a handful of counts. The gene calls are TRBV10-3 and TRBJ1-6; possible D gene TRBD1, 5 bases. The germline V gene has CDR1 ENHRY and CDR2 SYGVKD. The CDR3 spans 13 residues. Trimming removed 3 bases at V and 10 bases at J, with 10 bases between. CDR3: CAISEQAASPLHF. CDR3 nucleotides: TGTGCCATCAGTGAACAGGCTGCCTCACCCCTCCACTTT.

There are a few counts of this clone. The genes are TRBV6-5 and TRBJ1-5; the match to TRBD1 covers 8 bases. The CDR3 runs 14 residues. Trimming cost V 4 bases and J 6 bases; bases outside gene matches: 5. Germline V CDR1 and CDR2: MNHEY, SVGAGI. CDR3: CASSLQGVGQPQHF. CDR3 bases: TGTGCCAGCAGTTTACAGGGGGTGGGTCAGCCCCAGCATTTT.

The chain recombines TRBV28 with TRBJ1-2, with D unresolved. This CDR3 comprises 11 residues. CDR1 is MDHEN and CDR2 is SYDVKM in the germline V gene. V dropped 8 bases and J dropped 2 bases, with 6 bases sitting between them. The CDR3 protein is CASSLNYGYTF. DNA of the CDR3: TGTGCCAGCTCCCTAAACTATGGCTACACCTTC.

This chain connects TRBV7-2 to TRBJ2-2, with a weak D call TRBD2 (7 bases). Germline-derived CDR1 and CDR2 are SGHTA and FQGNSA. Between the trimmed V and J ends, which lost 1 base and 0 bases, there was a span of 12 bases. This CDR3 spans 17 amino acids. This chain's CDR3 is CASSLGGGGTNTGELFF. CDR3 bases: TGTGCCAGCAGCTTAGGTGGCGGGGGCACGAACACCGGGGAGCTGTTTTTT.

The chain couples TRBV6-1 to TRBJ2-5, with TRBD1 identical over 7 bases. In germline, CDR1 is MNHNS, CDR2 SASEGT. The CDR3 totals 13 residues. V lost 7 bases and J lost 4; bases outside the gene matches: 6. The CDR3 reads CASNNRGPETQYF. DNA for the CDR3: TGTGCCAGCAATAACAGGGGCCCAGAGACCCAGTACTTC.

This clone was counted at least ten times. The chain combines TRBV27 with TRBJ2-6; D possibly corresponds to TRBD1 (6 bases). Germline CDR1 and CDR2: MNHEY and SMNVEV (reference sequence). Trimming removed 9 bases from V and 2 bases from J, with 14 bases in between. This CDR3 is 15 amino acids long. The CDR3 protein is CASLGADAGANVLTF. CDR3 nucleotide sequence: TGTGCCAGTCTGGGGGCGGATGCTGGGGCCAACGTCCTGACTTTC.

This clone was counted only a few times. V usage is TRBV15 and J usage is TRBJ2-5, with 10 bases aligning to TRBD1. The trim removed 3 bases at V and 2 bases at J, leaving 3 bases unmatched. The germline V gene encodes CDR1 LNHNV and CDR2 YYDKDF (reference sequence). The CDR3 is made up of 15 amino acids. The CDR3 sequence: CATSRTGGWQETQYF. CDR3 DNA: TGTGCCACCAGCAGGACAGGGGGCTGGCAAGAGACCCAGTACTTC.

The J gene is TRBJ2-3, the V gene TRBV5-4; TRBD1 matches 10 bases. Germline-derived CDR1 and CDR2 are SGHNT and YYREEE (reference sequence). The length of the CDR3 is 15 residues. Trimming took 4 bases from V and 3 from J; bases not matched to a gene: 5. CDR3 nucleotide sequence: TGTGCCAGCAGCATACGACAGGGGGCAACAGATACGCAGTATTTT. Residues: CASSIRQGATDTQYF.

The sample holds a few counts of this clone. V and J are TRBV5-1 and TRBJ2-3; no firm D call. Per the germline V gene, CDR1 is SGHRS and CDR2 is YFSETQ. V lost 2 bases, J lost 5 bases, and 12 bases lay in between. The CDR3 covers 14 residues. The CDR3 reads CASSFMPKQDTQYF. DNA of the CDR3: TGCGCCAGCAGCTTTATGCCCAAGCAAGATACGCAGTATTTT. Drawing the rest from reference TRBV5-1 and TRBJ2-3, the complete variable domain is KAGVTQTPRYLIKTRGQQVTLSCSPISGHRSVSWYQQTPGQGLQFLFEYFSETQRNKGNFPGRFSGRQFSNSRSEMNVSTLELGDSALYLCASSFMPKQDTQYFGPGTRLTVL.

The chain employs TRBV4-2 and TRBJ2-2, with 11 bases that match TRBD2. Trimming cost V 1 base and J 3 bases; bases outside gene matches: 10. The CDR3 is made up of 19 amino acids. CDR1 and CDR2 from the germline V gene are LGHNA and YNFKEQ. CDR3 DNA sequence: TGTGCCAGCAGCCAAGCGGAGGCTAGCGGGGGGCTTGACACCGGGGAGCTGTTTTTT. It specifies CASSQAEASGGLDTGELFF.

The genes are TRBV30 and TRBJ1-4; D is ambiguous. Per germline, CDR1 GTSNPN and CDR2 SVGIG (reference sequence). Deletions cut 0 bases from V and 11 bases from J, with 7 bases between. CDR3 length: 11 amino acids. In nucleotides, the CDR3 is TGTGCCTGGAGTGTGGCTGTGAAACTGTTTTTT. It encodes CAWSVAVKLFF.

J is TRBJ1-6 and V is TRBV5-1; 8 positions match TRBD1. Trimming took 4 bases from V and 6 from J; bases not matched to a gene: 6. The CDR3 has 15 amino acids. Germline V gene sequence: CDR1 SGHRS, CDR2 YFSETQ. CDR3 loop: CASSHGQGPNSPLHF. The DNA for the CDR3 is TGCGCCAGCAGCCATGGACAGGGTCCTAATTCACCCCTCCACTTT.

There are a few counts of this clone. This rearrangement joins TRBV19 to TRBJ2-7; 9 nucleotides agree with TRBD1. Trimming took 5 bases from V and 2 from J; bases not matched to a gene: 4. CDR1 and CDR2 from the germline V gene are LNHDA and SQIVND (reference sequence). CDR3 length: 14 residues. The CDR3, as DNA: TGTGCCAGTAGTCCCCGGGACAGGGCCTACGAGCAGTACTTC. It translates to CASSPRDRAYEQYF.

This clone was recorded many times. The chain uses TRBV5-1 and TRBJ2-3; perhaps TRBD2 as D (7 bases). The CDR3 totals 16 residues. V gave up 2 bases and J gave up 4 bases, with 17 bases separating them. The V gene's germline CDR1 is SGHRS and CDR2 YFSETQ. This CDR3 is CASSFRGGGTADTQYF. As DNA, the CDR3 is TGCGCCAGCAGCTTCCGTGGGGGGGGCACGGCAGATACGCAGTATTTT.

This clone appeared a few times. The gene calls are TRBV18 and TRBJ1-1; 11 bases match TRBD1. The germline CDR1 and CDR2 sequences are KGHSH and LQKENI. The length of the CDR3 is 14 residues. V lost 2 bases to trimming and J lost 5 bases; unmatched junction nucleotides: 1. The CDR3 nucleotides read TGTGCCAGCTCACCAGGACAGGGGGCGACTGAAGCTTTCTTT. Its translation is CASSPGQGATEAFF.

The gene calls are TRBV6-1 and TRBJ1-4; D remains unclear. Trimming left V 6 bases short and J 7 bases short, with 9 bases between. Germline V lookup: CDR1 MNHNS, CDR2 SASEGT. The CDR3 is 12 amino acids. As DNA, the CDR3 is TGTGCCAGCAGAAAGGGAGGTGAAAAACTGTTTTTT. This encodes CASRKGGEKLFF.